This TCR beta chain was retrieved from a study of cytomegalovirus exposure and HLA in healthy donors. Primers: 60 Vbeta forward and 13 Jbeta reverse. Here immunoSEQ multiplex PCR was the method, and the copy in TCRdb shows in-frame clones only, minus some. The repertoire includes some 190,000 clones, roughly a tenth of them detected once, and over 1% sits in the top ten. The J segment lost 1 base and the V segment lost 5 bases, leaving 4 bases of the junction unmatched. This CDR3 contains 15 residues. Per germline, CDR1 SGHAT and CDR2 FQNNGV. General study points: Later work found most CMV-associated TCR beta chains apparently HLA-restricted.

This clone has only a few counts. The antigen is unknown. This sequence originates from a young woman in good health and CMV-seropositive. The specimen was PBMCs. This chain links TRBV11-2 with TRBJ2-7, with 11 bases aligning to TRBD2. The CDR3 sequence is CASSQGLAASYEQYF. The CDR3 DNA reads as TGTGCCAGCAGCCAGGGACTAGCGGCTTCCTACGAGCAGTACTTC.